This is a list of T cell receptor beta chains from one sample in a study of blood T cell repertoires in COVID-19. Method: immunoSEQ multiplex PCR; TCRdb's copy keeps in-frame clones and lacks some. The data contain approximately 200,000 clones, more than 75% of them singletons. The specimen sequenced was PBMCs or T cells enriched from blood (not recorded which). All receptors come from a woman aged 40 to 50 with acute COVID-19. CDR3s leave out the opening cysteine and the closing phenylalanine or tryptophan. Fields, in order: J gene, V gene, CDR3 protein.

j_call: TRBJ1-6
v_call: TRBV18
cdr3_aa: ASSLDRVNNSPLH

j_call: TRBJ2-3
v_call: TRBV27
cdr3_aa: ASSLPTGSSTDTQY

j_call: TRBJ1-1
v_call: TRBV9
cdr3_aa: ASSVGAGEGTEAF

j_call: TRBJ2-6
v_call: TRBV6-5
cdr3_aa: ASLGLFGGANVLT

j_call: TRBJ1-5
v_call: TRBV4-1
cdr3_aa: ASSQDGGAGPQPQH

j_call: TRBJ1-5
v_call: TRBV19
cdr3_aa: ASTPPRGDQPQH

j_call: TRBJ2-1
v_call: TRBV9
cdr3_aa: ASSVRGTSYNEQF

j_call: TRBJ2-7
v_call: TRBV5-8
cdr3_aa: ASTWDSPYEQY

j_call: TRBJ2-1
v_call: TRBV12-3/TRBV12-4
cdr3_aa: ASMFVQGEQF

j_call: TRBJ1-5
v_call: TRBV15
cdr3_aa: ATSRDGHSNQPQH

j_call: TRBJ1-5
v_call: TRBV2
cdr3_aa: ASSARLPGSGQPQH

j_call: TRBJ1-3
v_call: TRBV5-1
cdr3_aa: ASSRTGTGFGSTGNTIY

j_call: TRBJ1-1
v_call: TRBV18
cdr3_aa: ASSPRQGGVLSEAF

j_call: TRBJ2-1
v_call: TRBV4-2
cdr3_aa: ASSLTENEQF

j_call: TRBJ2-3
v_call: TRBV28
cdr3_aa: ASSFLGGRRTDTQY

j_call: TRBJ2-7
v_call: TRBV6-5
cdr3_aa: ASSPIVGSGEQY

j_call: TRBJ2-5
v_call: TRBV4-1
cdr3_aa: ASSQEGPGQLQETQY

j_call: TRBJ1-4
v_call: TRBV18
cdr3_aa: ASSPGRDEKLF

j_call: TRBJ2-5
v_call: TRBV18
cdr3_aa: ASSPAGRGPETQY

j_call: TRBJ1-1
v_call: TRBV14
cdr3_aa: ASSHSSFLGQGNTEAF

j_call: TRBJ2-7
v_call: TRBV30
cdr3_aa: AWSTGSQTAAYEQY

j_call: TRBJ2-2
v_call: TRBV30
cdr3_aa: AWSKTSGLEELF